A single sample gave rise to the 26 T cell receptor beta chains below, sequenced in a study of blood T cell repertoires in COVID-19. The assay was immunoSEQ multiplex PCR, and TCRdb's table has in-frame clones only and misses some. This sample has about 120,000 clones, with roughly four fifths found just once. Sequencing input: peripheral blood. The origin of the receptors is a human donor in a cohort sampled during active COVID-19.

The rearrangement joins TRBV29-1 to TRBJ2-7; D not certain. V gave up 3 bases and J gave up 6 bases, with 9 bases separating them. The germline gives CDR1 SQVTM, CDR2 ANQGSEA. The CDR3 has 11 amino acids. The CDR3 loop reads CSVEVEPEQYF. CDR3 DNA: TGCAGCGTTGAGGTAGAACCCGAGCAGTACTTC.

This clone came up many times. The CDR3: CASSGQGAYEQYF. The CDR3 region has the DNA TGTGCCAGCAGTGGACAGGGGGCTTACGAGCAGTACTTC. The J gene is TRBJ2-7, the V gene TRBV2; 10 nucleotides align to TRBD1. Germline V CDR1 and CDR2: SNHLY, FYNNEI. V dropped 4 bases and J dropped 4; count of bases not matched to a gene: 1. The CDR3 loop spans 13 amino acids.

The genes are TRBV6-4 and TRBJ2-3; D is possibly TRBD2 (6 bases). Between the trimmed V and J ends, which lost 2 bases and 4 bases, there was a span of 10 bases. CDR1 MRHNA and CDR2 SNTAGT come from the germline V gene. The CDR3 has 14 amino acids. The CDR3 DNA sequence: TGTGCCAGCAGTGACGGCGGGGAGGCAGATACGCAGTATTTT. This sequence encodes CASSDGGEADTQYF.

CDR3 protein: CASFPGHNTGELFF. The CDR3 DNA reads as TGTGCCTCGTTCCCGGGACACAATACCGGGGAGCTGTTTTTT. The gene calls are TRBV10-3 and TRBJ2-2, with D perhaps TRBD1 (6 bases). Germline V gene sequence: CDR1 ENHRY, CDR2 SYGVKD. This CDR3 has 14 amino acids. The V gene lost 11 bases and the J gene lost 5 bases, with 18 bases spanning the gap.

V and J are TRBV7-2 and TRBJ2-7; 9 bases fit TRBD2. CDR1 is SGHTA and CDR2 is FQGNSA in the germline V gene. This CDR3 spans 16 amino acids. The junction had 6 bases not matched to a gene; V was cut back by 1 base and J by 2 bases. The CDR3 nucleotides read TGTGCCAGCAGCTTAGGCGGACTAGCGAAGGCCTACGAGCAGTACTTC. Translation gives CASSLGGLAKAYEQYF.

The chain couples TRBV18 to TRBJ2-2, with 8 bases aligning to TRBD1. The CDR3 totals 15 residues. V trimming: 0 bases; J trimming: 4 bases; junction bases outside the gene matches: 1. CDR1 KGHSH and CDR2 LQKENI come from the germline V gene. CDR3: CASSPPGQATGELFF. The CDR3 DNA reads as TGTGCCAGCTCACCACCGGGACAGGCCACCGGGGAGCTGTTTTTT.

The chain recombines TRBV5-1 with TRBJ1-6; 9 positions match TRBD1. CDR3 length equals 15 residues. CDR1 SGHRS and CDR2 YFSETQ come from the germline V gene. J was trimmed by 8 bases and V by 3 bases; bases with no gene match: 6. CDR3 loop: CASSSRTGADSPLHF. As DNA, the CDR3 is TGCGCCAGCAGCTCTAGGACAGGGGCGGATTCACCCCTCCACTTT.

The J gene is TRBJ2-3, the V gene TRBV6-6, with TRBD2 matching over 9 bases. The CDR3 is 15 residues long. Germline values: CDR1 MNHNY, CDR2 SVGAGI (reference sequence). Losses at the gene ends were 5 bases for V and 1 base for J; bases not matched to a gene: 4. For the CDR3, the DNA is TGTGCCAGCAGTCTTTCTAGCGGGGGCACAGATACGCAGTATTTT. It is translated as CASSLSSGGTDTQYF.

CDR3 region: CASSPGLAGGYNEQFF. The DNA for the CDR3 is TGTGCCAGCAGCCCCGGACTAGCGGGGGGTTATAATGAGCAGTTCTTC. The J gene is TRBJ2-1, the V gene TRBV13; 14 bases are shared with TRBD2. The CDR3 has 16 amino acids. V gave up 5 bases and J gave up 7 bases; unmatched junction bases: 7. Germline V gives CDR1 PRHDT, CDR2 FYEKMQ (reference sequence).

The CDR3 here is CASSLVTGTEAFF. The CDR3 nucleotides read TGTGCCAGCAGCTTAGTTACGGGTACTGAAGCTTTCTTT. This sequence joins TRBV7-2 and TRBJ1-1, with D uncertain. The germline V gene has CDR1 SGHTA and CDR2 FQGNSA. Between the trimmed V and J ends, which lost 1 base and 5 bases, there was a span of 8 bases. The CDR3 is made up of 13 amino acids. Variable domain in full (rest from reference TRBV7-2 and TRBJ1-1): GAGVSQSPSNKVTEKGKDVELRCDPISGHTALYWYRQSLGQGLEFLIYFQGNSAPDKSGLPSDRFSAERTGGSVSTLTIQRTQQEDSAVYLCASSLVTGTEAFFGQGTRLTVV.

A single count supports this clone. The chain links TRBV29-1 to TRBJ2-1; 7 bases are shared with TRBD2. The ends lost 5 bases at V and 8 bases at J; junction bases unmatched: 6. Per the germline V gene, CDR1 is SQVTM and CDR2 is ANQGSEA. CDR3 length: 12 amino acids. This CDR3 reads CSVSQRGDEQFF. CDR3 DNA: TGCAGCGTTTCACAGCGGGGCGATGAGCAGTTCTTC.

The chain couples TRBV11-2 to TRBJ1-3; D is unresolved. The CDR3 runs 15 residues. CDR1 and CDR2 from the germline V gene are SGHAT and FQNNGV. V was shortened by 1 base and J by 4 bases, with 11 bases between the two germline ends. The CDR3 loop is CASSLAGIWGNTIYF. The CDR3 DNA sequence: TGTGCCAGCAGCTTAGCGGGGATTTGGGGAAACACCATATATTTT.

V gene TRBV7-2 combines with J gene TRBJ2-4; TRBD2 agrees at 10 bases. The germline V gene encodes CDR1 SGHTA and CDR2 FQGNSA. The junction had 7 bases not matched to a gene; V was cut back by 5 bases and J by 9 bases. The CDR3 totals 14 residues. The DNA for the CDR3 is TGTGCCAGCAGCCCGGGACTAGCGTCTAGCATTCAGTACTTC. As protein: CASSPGLASSIQYF.

The chain is built from TRBV19 and TRBJ1-1, with 7 bases fitting TRBD1. Germline CDR1 reads LNHDA; CDR2 reads SQIVND (reference sequence). The CDR3 has 14 amino acids. The V segment lost 4 bases and the J segment 1 base; nucleotides outside the gene matches: 3. The CDR3 is CASSRQGENTEAFF. For the CDR3, the DNA is TGTGCCAGTAGTAGACAGGGAGAGAACACTGAAGCTTTCTTT. Full variable domain (remainder filled in from reference TRBV19 and TRBJ1-1): DGGITQSPKYLFRKEGQNVTLSCEQNLNHDAMYWYRQDPGQGLRLIYYSQIVNDFQKGDIAEGYSVSREKKESFPLTVTSAQKNPTAFYLCASSRQGENTEAFFGQGTRLTVV.

This clone appeared a few times. This chain uses TRBV7-9 with TRBJ2-7; D unresolved. Germline V gene lookup returns CDR1 SEHNR and CDR2 FQNEAQ (reference sequence). The CDR3 is made up of 13 amino acids. Trimming left V 0 bases short and J 5 bases short, with 8 bases between. CDR3 bases: TGTGCCAGCAGCTTAGCAAGAGGTAACGAGCAGTACTTC. This codes for CASSLARGNEQYF.

This clone has only a few counts. This chain connects TRBV6-2 or TRBV6-3 to TRBJ2-3, with D tentatively TRBD1 (6 bases). From germline, CDR1 is MNHEY and CDR2 SVGEGT. V lost 6 bases and J 2 bases, leaving 21 bases between the germline ends. The CDR3 covers 17 residues. The CDR3 DNA reads as TGTGCCAGCAGCCTGCTAGGGTTGACAGGACTCACAGATACGCAGTATTTT. Its translation is CASSLLGLTGLTDTQYF.

The rearrangement uses TRBV23-1 and TRBJ2-4; 8 nucleotides match TRBD1. TRBV23-1 is assigned to the ORF class and has an uncertain function. V was clipped by 4 bases and J by 3 bases; unmatched bases: 17. The CDR3 contains 19 residues. The CDR3 reads CASSPGTGGWGPVKNIQYF. CDR3 bases: TGCGCCAGCAGTCCGGGGACAGGCGGGTGGGGGCCGGTCAAAAACATTCAGTACTTC.

This clone has only a few counts. This chain links TRBV7-2 with TRBJ2-5; 8 bases are a match to TRBD2. The CDR3 is 14 amino acids. CDR1 and CDR2 from the germline V gene are SGHTA and FQGNSA. J lost 5 bases, V lost 5 bases, and 7 bases had no gene match. CDR3: CASSPGGAVETQYF. In nucleotides, the CDR3 is TGTGCCAGCAGCCCCGGGGGGGCCGTTGAGACCCAGTACTTC.

V is TRBV6-5 and J is TRBJ2-7; TRBD1 is a possible D gene (5 bases). Trimming cost V 2 bases and J 3 bases, with 11 bases left between them. Germline V CDR1 and CDR2: MNHEY, SVGAGI. The CDR3 contains 14 residues. CDR3 coding DNA: TGTGCCAGCAGTTACATAGGGGTGGGCTACGAGCAGTACTTC. Translated, it gives CASSYIGVGYEQYF.

The chain is built from TRBV3-1 (or the pseudogene TRBV3-2) and TRBJ1-6; D gene uncertain. The CDR3 contains 15 residues. V lost 1 base and J 7 bases, leaving 11 bases between the germline ends. CDR1 is LGHDT and CDR2 is YNNKEL in the germline V gene (reference sequence). The CDR3 region has the DNA TGTGCCAGCAGCCAAGCCTTCCGGTCCAATTCACCCCTCCACTTT. As protein: CASSQAFRSNSPLHF.

This chain links TRBV3-1 (or the pseudogene TRBV3-2) with TRBJ2-3; D is possibly TRBD2 (6 bases). The germline V gene encodes CDR1 LGHDT and CDR2 YNNKEL (reference sequence). The germline V and J ends were trimmed by 1 base and 4 bases, with 12 bases remaining between them. The length of the CDR3 is 15 residues. This CDR3 reads CASSQVPSDADTQYF. The CDR3 DNA follows: TGTGCCAGCAGCCAAGTCCCTAGCGATGCAGATACGCAGTATTTT.

The V and J genes are TRBV25-1 and TRBJ2-4, with TRBD1 identical over 7 bases. Germline assignment: CDR1 MGHDK and CDR2 SYGVNS. Germline trimming cut 3 bases from V and 9 bases from J; bases unmatched to any gene: 5. This CDR3 is 13 amino acids long. CDR3 protein: CASSDDRVAIQYF. The DNA of the CDR3 is TGTGCCAGCAGTGACGACAGGGTGGCCATTCAGTACTTC.

The V and J genes are TRBV16 and TRBJ2-2; TRBD2 matches 12 bases. The V gene end was trimmed by 4 bases and the J gene end by 1 base; junction bases not matched to a gene: 4. This CDR3 has 17 amino acids. The V gene's germline CDR1 is KGHSY and CDR2 FQNENV. The CDR3 coding sequence is TGTGCCAGCAGCCGTTGGACTAGCGGGGTGAACACCGGGGAGCTGTTTTTT. Translated: CASSRWTSGVNTGELFF.

The V gene is TRBV6-2 or TRBV6-3, the J gene TRBJ2-1; perhaps TRBD1 as D (6 bases). Germline CDR1 is MNHEY and CDR2 is SVGEGT. V was cut by 2 bases and J by 0 bases, with 14 bases left in between. The CDR3 extends over 17 amino acids. CDR3 protein: CASSYRGGSSSYNEQFF. The DNA for the CDR3 is TGTGCCAGCAGTTACCGTGGGGGCAGTAGCTCCTACAATGAGCAGTTCTTC.

This clone was detected a few times. The rearrangement joins TRBV6-1 to TRBJ2-7; D remains unclear. The CDR3 contains 14 residues. Per the germline V gene, CDR1 is MNHNS and CDR2 is SASEGT. Trimming removed 3 bases from V and 2 bases from J, with 11 bases in between. The CDR3 nucleotides are TGTGCCAGCAGTGATAATACGGTCGCCTACGAGCAGTACTTC. It translates to CASSDNTVAYEQYF.

The V call is TRBV15, the J call TRBJ2-6, with D perhaps matching TRBD1 (6 bases). CDR1 is LNHNV, CDR2 YYDKDF, per germline (reference sequence). V was shortened by 5 bases and J by 1 base, with 21 bases between the two germline ends. CDR3 size: 19 residues. CDR3 DNA sequence: TGTGCCACCAGCGGTGGGGGCCCAGGGATGGGGTCTGGGGCCAACGTCCTGACTTTC. Protein: CATSGGGPGMGSGANVLTF.